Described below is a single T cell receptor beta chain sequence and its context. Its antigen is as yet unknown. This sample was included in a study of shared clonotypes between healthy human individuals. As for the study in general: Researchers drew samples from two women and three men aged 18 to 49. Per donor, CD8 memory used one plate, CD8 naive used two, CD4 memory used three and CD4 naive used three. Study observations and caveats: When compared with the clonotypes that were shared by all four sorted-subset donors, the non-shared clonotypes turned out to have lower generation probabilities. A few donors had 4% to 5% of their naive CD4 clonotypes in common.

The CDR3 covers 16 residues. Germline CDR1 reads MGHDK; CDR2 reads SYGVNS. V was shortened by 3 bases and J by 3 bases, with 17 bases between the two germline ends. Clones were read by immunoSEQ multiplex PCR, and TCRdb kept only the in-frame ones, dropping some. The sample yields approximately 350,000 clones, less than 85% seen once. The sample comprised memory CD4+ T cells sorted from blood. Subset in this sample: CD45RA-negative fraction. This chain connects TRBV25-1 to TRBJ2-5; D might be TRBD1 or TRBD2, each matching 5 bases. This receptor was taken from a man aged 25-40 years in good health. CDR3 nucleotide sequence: TGTGCCAGCAGTGACCTGGGACGCGACCTGAAAGAGACCCAGTACTTC. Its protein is CASSDLGRDLKETQYF. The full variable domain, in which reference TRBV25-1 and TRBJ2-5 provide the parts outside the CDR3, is EADIYQTPRYLVIGTGKKITLECSQTMGHDKMYWYQQDPGMELHLIHYSYGVNSTEKGDLSSESTVSRIRTEHFPLTLESARPSHTSQYLCASSDLGRDLKETQYFGPGTRLLVL.